Listed here are 6 T cell receptor beta chains from one sample, sequenced in a study of blood T cells in healthy people across ages. Alongside a J-beta primer mix, a sample-barcoded 5' primer served in a second PCR lasting about 6 to 12 cycles. One entry per CDR3 protein, called by TCRdb with MiXCR from the 5' RACE reads. The repertoire consists of 700,000 to 900,000 distinct CDR3 sequences, with roughly 24% occurring once and the leading ten covering about 2.9%. This same sample was also part of a study on T cells of mothers and their children.

The sequencing input was blood. The source of these receptors is a boy younger than 18 in good health.

This sequence joins TRBV7-2 and TRBJ1-2; 7 bases are a match to TRBD1. The CDR3 runs 17 residues. Germline values: CDR1 SGHTA, CDR2 FQGNSA. J gave up 1 base and V 5 bases, and 13 bases lay outside the gene matches. CDR3 sequence (DNA): TGTGCCAGCAGCCTAAATTTGGGGGACAGAAATAACTATGGCTACACCTTC. Protein: CASSLNLGDRNNYGYTF. Variable domain in full (rest from reference TRBV7-2 and TRBJ1-2): GAGVSQSPSNKVTEKGKDVELRCDPISGHTALYWYRQSLGQGLEFLIYFQGNSAPDKSGLPSDRFSAERTGGSVSTLTIQRTQQEDSAVYLCASSLNLGDRNNYGYTFGSGTRLTVV.

V and J are TRBV5-4 and TRBJ1-3; D is possibly TRBD1 (5 bases). This CDR3 spans 15 amino acids. V was clipped by 4 bases and J by 0 bases, with 11 bases between them. Germline assignment: CDR1 SGHNT and CDR2 YYREEE (reference sequence). The CDR3 spells CASSRGDFSGNTIYF. For the CDR3, the DNA is TGTGCCAGCAGCCGAGGGGATTTCTCTGGAAACACCATATATTTT.

The chain recombines TRBV20-1 with TRBJ1-6, with TRBD1 matching over 9 bases. The germline V gene encodes CDR1 DFQATT and CDR2 SNEGSKA (reference sequence). This CDR3 region has 14 residues. V lost 3 bases, J lost 9 bases, and 6 bases stayed unmatched. The CDR3 DNA reads as TGCAGTGCTAGTCCCCGACAGGGGGGTTCACCCCTCCACTTT. Its protein is CSASPRQGGSPLHF.

This clonotype was seen just once. This chain links TRBV9 with TRBJ2-3; the D gene could be TRBD1 or TRBD2 (5 bases each). Trimming took 4 bases from V and 6 from J, leaving 18 bases between them. This CDR3 is built from 15 residues. Germline-derived CDR1 and CDR2 are SGDLS and YYNGEE. Here the CDR3 reads CASSYRSGLGDTQYF. The CDR3 DNA reads TGTGCCAGCAGCTACCGATCGGGGCTGGGTGATACGCAGTATTTT. Supplemented by reference TRBV9 and TRBJ2-3, the full variable domain reads DSGVTQTPKHLITATGQRVTLRCSPRSGDLSVYWYQQSLDQGLQFLIQYYNGEERAKGNILERFSAQQFPDLHSELNLSSLELGDSALYFCASSYRSGLGDTQYFGPGTRLTVL.

This clonotype occurred a few times. The rearrangement links TRBV6-5 to TRBJ1-1; D is uncertain. The CDR3 consists of 13 residues. Germline loops: CDR1 MNHEY, CDR2 SVGAGI. V lost 3 bases to trimming and J lost 0 bases, with 5 bases between them. In nucleotides, the CDR3 is TGTGCCAGCAGTTATCAGCTGAACACTGAAGCTTTCTTT. The encoded protein is CASSYQLNTEAFF.

This clonotype came up many times. CDR3 sequence (DNA): TGTGCCAGCAGCCAGGCCCGAGGGAATGGCTACACCTTC. It translates to CASSQARGNGYTF. This chain links TRBV16 with TRBJ1-2; D is unclear. This CDR3 contains 13 residues. The ends were cut back, 3 bases at V and 6 bases at J, with 11 bases in the middle. Germline CDR1 and CDR2: KGHSY and FQNENV.